This T cell receptor (beta chain) originates from a study of shared clonotypes between healthy human individuals. Background on the study: Every donor yielded three CD4 naive, three CD4 memory, two CD8 naive and one CD8 memory plate.

Unmatched junction bases numbered 9, after V lost 4 bases and J lost 4 bases. The CDR3 length is 16 residues. Germline loops: CDR1 SGHDT, CDR2 YYEEEE. Every subset had its genomic DNA shared out evenly among several immunoSEQ plates. The protocol was immunoSEQ multiplex PCR, while the TCRdb copy is restricted to in-frame clones and leaves out a portion. The sample includes more than 2,000,000 clones, around nine tenths of them seen just once. The chain is built from TRBV5-6 and TRBJ1-5; TRBD1 agrees at 9 bases. The sequencing sample was made of naive CD4+ T cells sorted from blood. The subset denotes: CD45RA+ positively selected. This clonotype was obtained from a man aged 18 to 35 in good health. For the CDR3, the DNA is TGTGCCAGCAGCACCGGGACAGGGACTCTGAATCAGCCCCAGCATTTT. Residues: CASSTGTGTLNQPQHF.